These 6 T cell receptor beta chains originate from one sample sequenced in a study of patients and donors after allogeneic stem cell transplantation. TCRdb ran MiXCR on the RT-PCR reads and lists one entry per CDR3 protein. This sample carries 900,000 to 1,000,000 distinct CDR3 sequences, 15% to 20% of them seen once, and the ten largest clones take approximately 5.9%. Sequencing was performed on blood, either unsorted or a sorted T cell fraction (not recorded which). All receptors come from a human donor who was either an allogeneic HSCT recipient or a stem cell or donor lymphocyte infusion donor (not recorded which). It is not recorded whose cells these are; they may come from a transplant donor.

This clonotype occurred many times. V usage is TRBV21-1 and J usage is TRBJ1-5; TRBD1 is the table's D call and was not checked against the DNA. TRBV21-1 is deemed a pseudogene. This CDR3 is 16 amino acids long. The CDR3 loop reads CASSKVPTGTYQPQHF. CDR3 in DNA: TGTGCCAGCAGCAAAGTTCCGACAGGAACCTATCAGCCCCAGCATTTT.

The rearrangement links TRBV25-1 to TRBJ1-4; 7 nucleotides match TRBD1. Germline assignment: CDR1 MGHDK and CDR2 SYGVNS. The length of the CDR3 is 15 residues. J was trimmed by 4 bases and V by 1 base; bases with no gene match: 3. CDR3 loop: CASSEWRDSNEKLFF. CDR3 DNA sequence: TGTGCCAGCAGTGAATGGCGGGACAGTAATGAAAAACTGTTTTTT.

The chain employs TRBV30 and TRBJ1-1, with TRBD1 matching 7 bases. Germline loops: CDR1 GTSNPN, CDR2 SVGIG (reference sequence). Unmatched junction bases numbered 2, after V lost 1 base and J lost 3 bases. This CDR3 has 13 amino acids. CDR3: CAWSAGTDTEAFF. Here the CDR3 DNA reads TGTGCCTGGAGTGCAGGGACAGACACTGAAGCTTTCTTT.

This clonotype occurred a few times. The chain links TRBV15 to TRBJ2-5; a weak D match, TRBD1 (6 bases). CDR1 and CDR2 (germline): LNHNV, YYDKDF (reference sequence). Trimming cost V 2 bases and J 2 bases, with 9 bases left between them. This CDR3 spans 14 amino acids. Here the CDR3 DNA reads TGTGCCACCAGCAGATCGGGACAACAAGAGACCCAGTACTTC. As protein: CATSRSGQQETQYF.

The chain employs TRBV20-1 and TRBJ2-7, with D maybe TRBD1 (5 bases). There are 13 residues in the CDR3. V was pared by 0 bases and J by 1 base, with 7 bases between. Germline CDR1 is DFQATT and CDR2 is SNEGSKA (reference sequence). CDR3 amino acids: CSARDDRSYEQYF. CDR3 DNA sequence: TGCAGTGCTAGAGATGACAGATCCTACGAGCAGTACTTC.

In its sample, this clonotype was seen many times. The chain joins TRBV9 to TRBJ2-7; no clear D gene. V lost 0 bases and J 0 bases, leaving 7 bases between the germline ends. CDR1 and CDR2 from the germline V gene are SGDLS and YYNGEE. The CDR3 is 14 amino acids. The CDR3 DNA reads as TGTGCCAGCAGCGTAGATCTGGGCTCCTACGAGCAGTACTTC. It is translated as CASSVDLGSYEQYF. Together with reference TRBV9 and TRBJ2-7, the CDR3 gives the full variable domain: DSGVTQTPKHLITATGQRVTLRCSPRSGDLSVYWYQQSLDQGLQFLIQYYNGEERAKGNILERFSAQQFPDLHSELNLSSLELGDSALYFCASSVDLGSYEQYFGPGTRLTVT.